These 8 T cell receptor beta chains were sequenced from one sample in a study of PD-1 blockade in classical Hodgkin lymphoma. TCRdb's table, derived via immunoSEQ multiplex PCR, lists solely in-frame clones and lacks some. The table lists 98,000 or so clones, 80% to 90% of them singletons. Brentuximab vedotin exposure varied, and every patient relapsed after autologous stem cell transplantation. Sequencing used peripheral blood mononuclear cells (PBMCs), obtained before the second cycle of nivolumab. The source of these receptors is a human donor with classical Hodgkin lymphoma.

The chain is built from TRBV27 and TRBJ2-1; maybe TRBD2 (6 bases). Germline assignment: CDR1 MNHEY and CDR2 SMNVEV (reference sequence). This CDR3 comprises 18 residues. Trimming took 4 bases from V and 2 from J, leaving 21 bases between them. Here the CDR3 DNA reads TGTGCCAGCAGTTCACTACCCCACCGGGACTCAACCTACAATGAGCAGTTCTTC. Its protein product is CASSSLPHRDSTYNEQFF.

The table lists this clone with a count of one. V gene TRBV5-6 combines with J gene TRBJ1-6; D not certain. Germline CDR1 reads SGHDT; CDR2 reads YYEEEE. Trimming left V 0 bases short and J 5 bases short, with 9 bases between. This CDR3 is 15 amino acids long. The CDR3 loop is CASSLGTVNNSPLHF. CDR3 in DNA: TGTGCCAGCAGCTTGGGAACAGTCAATAATTCACCCCTCCACTTT. The full variable domain, in which reference TRBV5-6 and TRBJ1-6 provide the parts outside the CDR3, is DAGVTQSPTHLIKTRGQQVTLRCSPKSGHDTVSWYQQALGQGPQFIFQYYEEEERQRGNFPDRFSGHQFPNYSSELNVNALLLGDSALYLCASSLGTVNNSPLHFGNGTRLTVT.

This chain joins TRBV6-6 and TRBJ2-7; 10 bases are a match to TRBD2. This CDR3 comprises 16 residues. Looked up from germline, CDR1 is MNHNY and CDR2 is SVGAGI (reference sequence). J gave up 3 bases and V 6 bases, and 11 bases lay outside the gene matches. The CDR3 spells CASSTSGTSVRYEQYF. In DNA, the CDR3 is TGTGCCAGCAGCACCTCAGGGACTAGCGTTCGCTACGAGCAGTACTTC.

V gene TRBV19 combines with J gene TRBJ2-3; 7 bases align to TRBD2. The length of the CDR3 is 15 residues. Germline CDR1 LNHDA, CDR2 SQIVND (reference sequence). The V segment lost 6 bases and the J segment 0 bases; nucleotides outside the gene matches: 6. The CDR3 DNA is TGTGCCAGTAGGAGGGGAGGGCCGAGCACAGATACGCAGTATTTT. It yields the protein CASRRGGPSTDTQYF.

The CDR3 loop is CASGLAPRDPLGQETQYF. For the CDR3, the DNA is TGTGCTAGTGGTTTGGCCCCCCGGGACCCTCTTGGCCAAGAGACCCAGTACTTC. The chain couples TRBV12-5 to TRBJ2-5; possibly TRBD1 or TRBD2 for D (5 bases each). The V gene lost 1 base and the J gene lost 1 base, with 19 bases spanning the gap. The length of the CDR3 is 18 residues. The germline V gene has CDR1 LGHNT and CDR2 FRNRAP.

The chain employs TRBV6-5 and TRBJ2-5; unclear D gene. V lost 6 bases and J 1 base, leaving 15 bases between the germline ends. This CDR3 is built from 15 residues. Germline loops: CDR1 MNHEY, CDR2 SVGAGI. In DNA form, the CDR3 reads TGTGCCAGCAGCCCCCTTTTCGGCGCCCAAGAGACCCAGTACTTC. It is translated as CASSPLFGAQETQYF.

The chain joins TRBV5-1 to TRBJ2-3, with 8 bases matching TRBD2. The CDR3 has 14 amino acids. The V gene end was trimmed by 6 bases and the J gene end by 0 bases; junction bases not matched to a gene: 3. Per the germline V gene, CDR1 is SGHRS and CDR2 is YFSETQ. CDR3 nucleotides: TGCGCCAGCAACGAGCGGGAGAGCACAGATACGCAGTATTTT. This codes for CASNERESTDTQYF.

This rearrangement joins TRBV6-5 to TRBJ1-2, with 8 nucleotides matching TRBD1. The CDR3 runs 14 residues. V dropped 5 bases and J dropped 8; count of bases not matched to a gene: 10. Germline values: CDR1 MNHEY, CDR2 SVGAGI. The CDR3 region has the DNA TGTGCCAGCAGTCACCAATCACAGGGGGAAGGCTACACCTTC. It codes for CASSHQSQGEGYTF.